The clone carrying this TCR beta chain has more than one count but fewer than ten. Its antigen is as yet unknown. These data originate in a study of T-cell reconstitution after alpha-beta-depleted transplantation in children. The CDR3 loop spans 15 amino acids. CDR1 and CDR2 from the germline V gene are MNHNS and SASEGT. The junction had 11 bases not matched to a gene; V was cut back by 4 bases and J by 6 bases. Findings and limits, study-wide: Newly produced T cells mostly accounted for T-cell counts and diversity one year post-transplant.

TCRbeta library preparation incorporated unique molecular identifiers. In TCRdb, the PCR reads were re-called with MiXCR into one record per CDR3 protein. The sample lists roughly 500,000 distinct CDR3 sequences, roughly a tenth occurring once. This sequence was found in a child aged 2-15 years with inherited bone marrow failure, due to receive a stem cell transplant. Specimen: PBMCs, collected before TCRalphabeta/CD19-depleted stem cell transplant. The chain is built from TRBV6-1 and TRBJ1-2, with 7 bases matching TRBD1. CDR3 sequence (DNA): TGTGCCAGCAGTGGCCGACAAGACAGGGTAAATGGCTACACCTTC. It codes for CASSGRQDRVNGYTF.